This T cell receptor (beta chain) was observed in a study of cytomegalovirus exposure and HLA in healthy donors. As concerns this clone: Its target is not known.

The length of the CDR3 is 16 residues. V gave up 4 bases and J gave up 6 bases, with 21 bases separating them. The germline gives CDR1 SGHAT, CDR2 FQNNGV. General study results and limits: In vitro data verified a few CMV-associated chains as specific for CMV antigens. An ancestry cluster, one associated with Asian ancestry, reportedly showed fewer N-insertions than the 666-donor mean in a later analysis. A missense variant in DCLRE1C was later tied to TCR beta V- and J-gene trimming. Donors were assumed by presence/absence analyses to have roughly uniform sequencing depth.

PCR involved 60 Vbeta and 13 Jbeta primers. Libraries were prepared by immunoSEQ multiplex PCR; TCRdb keeps only in-frame clonotypes and omits some of them. The table has tens of thousands of clones, around 75% seen once. Sequencing was performed on PBMCs. This TCR derives from a man aged 55 to 70 in good health and CMV-seropositive. This rearrangement joins TRBV11-2 to TRBJ1-2; possible D gene TRBD1, 6 bases. The CDR3 sequence: CASSSRAAGARDGYTF. DNA for the CDR3: TGTGCCAGCAGCTCCCGGGCCGCGGGGGCGCGGGATGGCTACACCTTC.